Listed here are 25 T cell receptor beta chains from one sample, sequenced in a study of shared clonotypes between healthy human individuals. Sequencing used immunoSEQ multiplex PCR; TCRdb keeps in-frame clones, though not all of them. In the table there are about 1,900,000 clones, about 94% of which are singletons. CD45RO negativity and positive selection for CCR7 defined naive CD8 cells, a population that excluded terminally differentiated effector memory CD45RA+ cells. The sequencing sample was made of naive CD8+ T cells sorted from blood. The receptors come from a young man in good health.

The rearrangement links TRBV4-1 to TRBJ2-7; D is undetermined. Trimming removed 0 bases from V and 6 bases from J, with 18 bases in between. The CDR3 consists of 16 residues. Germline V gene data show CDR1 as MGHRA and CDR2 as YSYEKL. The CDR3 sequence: CASSQDTADPAGEQYF. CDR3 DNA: TGCGCCAGCAGCCAAGATACGGCTGACCCAGCTGGCGAGCAGTACTTC.

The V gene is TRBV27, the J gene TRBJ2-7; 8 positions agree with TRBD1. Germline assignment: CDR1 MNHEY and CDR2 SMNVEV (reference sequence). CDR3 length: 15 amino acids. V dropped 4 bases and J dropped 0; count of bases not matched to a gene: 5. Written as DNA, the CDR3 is TGTGCCAGCAGTTCCAGGGGGCCGAGCTCCTACGAGCAGTACTTC. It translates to CASSSRGPSSYEQYF.

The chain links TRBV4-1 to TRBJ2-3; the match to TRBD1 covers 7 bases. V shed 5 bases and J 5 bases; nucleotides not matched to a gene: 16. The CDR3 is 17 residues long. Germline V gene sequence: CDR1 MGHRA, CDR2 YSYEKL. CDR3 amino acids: CASSSPGTVVSKDTQYF. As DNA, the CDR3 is TGCGCCAGCAGCTCCCCTGGGACAGTGGTATCCAAAGATACGCAGTATTTT.

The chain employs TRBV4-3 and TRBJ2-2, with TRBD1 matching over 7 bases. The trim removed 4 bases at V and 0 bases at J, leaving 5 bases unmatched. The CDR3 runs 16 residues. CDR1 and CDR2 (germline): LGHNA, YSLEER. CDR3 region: CASSRTGTANTGELFF. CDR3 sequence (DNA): TGCGCCAGCAGCCGTACCGGGACAGCGAACACCGGGGAGCTGTTTTTT.

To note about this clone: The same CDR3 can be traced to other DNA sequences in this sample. The CDR3 is CASRYTDTQYF. CDR3 bases: TGCGCCAGCAGATACACAGATACGCAGTATTTT. This chain links TRBV5-1 with TRBJ2-3, with unresolved D. The CDR3 totals 11 residues. Germline V gene sequence: CDR1 SGHRS, CDR2 YFSETQ. Trimming took off 5 bases at V and 2 bases at J, with 3 bases between the two ends. Supplemented by reference TRBV5-1 and TRBJ2-3, the full variable domain reads KAGVTQTPRYLIKTRGQQVTLSCSPISGHRSVSWYQQTPGQGLQFLFEYFSETQRNKGNFPGRFSGRQFSNSRSEMNVSTLELGDSALYLCASRYTDTQYFGPGTRLTVL.

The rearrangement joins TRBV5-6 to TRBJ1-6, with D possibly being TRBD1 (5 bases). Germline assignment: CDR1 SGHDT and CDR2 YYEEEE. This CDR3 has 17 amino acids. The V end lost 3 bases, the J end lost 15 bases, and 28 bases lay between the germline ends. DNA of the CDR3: TGTGCCAGCAGCTCGGGACGGCGCCTGTCGAGCCCCAAATTCCTCCACTTT. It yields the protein CASSSGRRLSSPKFLHF.

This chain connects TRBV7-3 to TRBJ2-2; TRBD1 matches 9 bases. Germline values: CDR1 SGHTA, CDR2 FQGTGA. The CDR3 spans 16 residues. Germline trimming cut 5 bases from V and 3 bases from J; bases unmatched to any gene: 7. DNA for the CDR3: TGTGCCAGCAGCCATGGACAGGGGCGGGACACCGGGGAGCTGTTTTTT. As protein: CASSHGQGRDTGELFF.

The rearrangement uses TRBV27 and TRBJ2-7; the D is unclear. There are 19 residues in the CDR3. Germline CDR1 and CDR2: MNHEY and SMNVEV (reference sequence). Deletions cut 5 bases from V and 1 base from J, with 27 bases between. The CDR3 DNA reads TGTGCCAGCAGTCCGTCTTATGGACCGTCGATTTCAGTATCCTACGAGCAGTACTTC. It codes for CASSPSYGPSISVSYEQYF.

CDR3 region: CSVEEAAGGGTEAFF. The CDR3 DNA follows: TGCAGCGTTGAAGAGGCCGCAGGTGGCGGCACTGAAGCTTTCTTT. The chain combines TRBV29-1 with TRBJ1-1; D remains ambiguous. V dropped 0 bases and J dropped 4 bases, with 15 bases sitting between them. The CDR3 totals 15 residues. The germline V gene has CDR1 SQVTM and CDR2 ANQGSEA. Looking up the rest from reference TRBV29-1 and TRBJ1-1 gives the full variable domain: SAVISQKPSRDICQRGTSLTIQCQVDSQVTMMFWYRQQPGQSLTLIATANQGSEATYESGFVIDKFPISRPNLTFSTLTVSNMSPEDSSIYLCSVEEAAGGGTEAFFGQGTRLTVV.

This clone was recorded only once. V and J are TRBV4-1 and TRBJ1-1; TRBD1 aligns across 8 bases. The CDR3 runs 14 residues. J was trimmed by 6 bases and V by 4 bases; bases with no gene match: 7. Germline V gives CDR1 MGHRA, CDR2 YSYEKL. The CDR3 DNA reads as TGCGCCAGCAGCCCGGACAGGGTTGGGGCTGAAGCTTTCTTT. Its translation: CASSPDRVGAEAFF.

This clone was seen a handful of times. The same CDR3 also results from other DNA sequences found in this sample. The CDR3 DNA reads as TGTGCCAGCAGTTACTCGCAAGGAACTAACTATGGCTACACCTTC. Translated, it gives CASSYSQGTNYGYTF. This chain links TRBV6-5 with TRBJ1-2; D unclear. The CDR3 has 15 residues. V was shortened by 0 bases and J by 0 bases, with 8 bases between the two germline ends. Germline CDR1 reads MNHEY; CDR2 reads SVGAGI.

CDR3: CASSRDPLWEKLFF. CDR3 in DNA: TGCGCCAGCAGCCGAGACCCCCTCTGGGAAAAACTGTTTTTT. The V gene is TRBV4-1, the J gene TRBJ1-4; D is uncertain. This CDR3 contains 14 residues. V lost 4 bases and J lost 8, with 14 bases in between. Germline-derived CDR1 and CDR2 are MGHRA and YSYEKL.

The CDR3 spells CASSIGGGIYNEQFF. The CDR3 DNA reads as TGTGCCAGTAGTATAGGCGGGGGTATTTACAATGAGCAGTTCTTC. This chain connects TRBV19 to TRBJ2-1; TRBD2 aligns across 7 bases. The CDR3 loop spans 15 amino acids. Trimming took 1 base from V and 4 from J; bases not matched to a gene: 4. Germline loops: CDR1 LNHDA, CDR2 SQIVND (reference sequence).

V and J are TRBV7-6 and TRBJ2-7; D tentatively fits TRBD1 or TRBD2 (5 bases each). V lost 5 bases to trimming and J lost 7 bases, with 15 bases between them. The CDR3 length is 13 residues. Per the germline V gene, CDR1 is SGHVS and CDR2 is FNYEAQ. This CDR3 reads CASSLNRGDEQYF. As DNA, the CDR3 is TGTGCCAGCAGCCTAAATAGGGGAGATGAGCAGTACTTC.

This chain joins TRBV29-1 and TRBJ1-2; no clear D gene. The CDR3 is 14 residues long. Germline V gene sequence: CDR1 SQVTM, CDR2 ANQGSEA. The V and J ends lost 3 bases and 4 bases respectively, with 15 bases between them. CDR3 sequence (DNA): TGCAGCGTTGATGTGTGGACGGTTCCCTATGGCTACACCTTC. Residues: CSVDVWTVPYGYTF.

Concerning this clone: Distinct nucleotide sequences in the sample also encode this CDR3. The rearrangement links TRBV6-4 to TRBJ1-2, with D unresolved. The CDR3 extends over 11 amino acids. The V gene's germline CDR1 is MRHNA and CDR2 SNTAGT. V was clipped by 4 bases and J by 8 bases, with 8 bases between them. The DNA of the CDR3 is TGTGCCAGCAGTGCGGGCGGAGGCTACACCTTC. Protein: CASSAGGGYTF.

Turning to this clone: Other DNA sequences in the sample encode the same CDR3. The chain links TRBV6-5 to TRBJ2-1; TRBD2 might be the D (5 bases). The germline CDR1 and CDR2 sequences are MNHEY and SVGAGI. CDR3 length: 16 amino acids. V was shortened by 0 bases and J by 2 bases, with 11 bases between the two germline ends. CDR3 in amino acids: CASSYSVGETYNEQFF. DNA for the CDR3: TGTGCCAGCAGTTACTCGGTGGGAGAGACCTACAATGAGCAGTTCTTC.

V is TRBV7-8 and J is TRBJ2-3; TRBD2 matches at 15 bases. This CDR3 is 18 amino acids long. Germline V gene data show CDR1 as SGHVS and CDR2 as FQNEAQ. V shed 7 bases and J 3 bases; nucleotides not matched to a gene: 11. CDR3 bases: TGTGCCAGCACCCACGGACTAGCGGGAGGGCTTGGGACAGATACGCAGTATTTT. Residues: CASTHGLAGGLGTDTQYF.

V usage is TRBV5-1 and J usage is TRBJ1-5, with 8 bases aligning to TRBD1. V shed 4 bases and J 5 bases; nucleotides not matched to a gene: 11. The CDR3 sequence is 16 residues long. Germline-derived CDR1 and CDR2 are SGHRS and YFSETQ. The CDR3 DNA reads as TGCGCCAGCAGCCTCGGGACAGGAGGATGGGATCAGCCCCAGCATTTT. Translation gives CASSLGTGGWDQPQHF.

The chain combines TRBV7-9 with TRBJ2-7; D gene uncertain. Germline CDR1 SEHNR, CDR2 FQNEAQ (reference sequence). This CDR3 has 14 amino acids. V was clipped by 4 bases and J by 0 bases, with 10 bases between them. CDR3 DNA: TGTGCCAGCAGCTCGAGCCCTACCTCCTACGAGCAGTACTTC. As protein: CASSSSPTSYEQYF. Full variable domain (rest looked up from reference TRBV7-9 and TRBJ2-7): DTGVSQNPRHKITKRGQNVTFRCDPISEHNRLYWYRQTLGQGPEFLTYFQNEAQLEKSRLLSDRFSAERPKGSFSTLEIQRTEQGDSAMYLCASSSSPTSYEQYFGPGTRLTVT.

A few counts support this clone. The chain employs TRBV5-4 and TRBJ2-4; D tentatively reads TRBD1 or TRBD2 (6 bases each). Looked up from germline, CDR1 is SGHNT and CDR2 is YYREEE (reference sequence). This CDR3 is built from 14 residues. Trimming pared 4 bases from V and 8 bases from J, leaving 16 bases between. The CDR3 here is CASSPSRGDHIQYF. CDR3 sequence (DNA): TGTGCCAGCAGCCCTTCGAGGGGGGATCACATTCAGTACTTC.

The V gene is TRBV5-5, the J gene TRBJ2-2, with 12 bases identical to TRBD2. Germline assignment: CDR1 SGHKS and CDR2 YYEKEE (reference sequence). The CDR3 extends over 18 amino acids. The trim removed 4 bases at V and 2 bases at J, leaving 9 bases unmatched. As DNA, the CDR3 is TGTGCCAGCAGCCTGGCGCTCGGACTAGCGGGAAACACCGGGGAGCTGTTTTTT. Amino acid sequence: CASSLALGLAGNTGELFF.

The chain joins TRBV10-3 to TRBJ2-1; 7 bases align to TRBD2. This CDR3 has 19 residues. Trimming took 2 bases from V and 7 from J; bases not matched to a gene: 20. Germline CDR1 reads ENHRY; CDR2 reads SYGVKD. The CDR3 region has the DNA TGTGCCATCAGTGAGAAAATTGTTATATCTGGGGCGGGGGTGAATGAGCAGTTCTTC. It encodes CAISEKIVISGAGVNEQFF.

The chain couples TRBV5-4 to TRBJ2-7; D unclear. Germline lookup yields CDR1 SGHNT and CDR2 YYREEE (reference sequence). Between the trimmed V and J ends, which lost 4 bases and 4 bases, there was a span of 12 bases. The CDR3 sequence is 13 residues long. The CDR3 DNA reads TGTGCCAGCAGCCACGGCGAAAGTTACGAGCAGTACTTC. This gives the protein CASSHGESYEQYF.

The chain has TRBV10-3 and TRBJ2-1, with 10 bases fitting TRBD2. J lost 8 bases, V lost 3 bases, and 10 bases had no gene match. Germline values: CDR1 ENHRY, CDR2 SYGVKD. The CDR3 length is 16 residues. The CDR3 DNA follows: TGTGCCATCAGTGATAGCGGGGGGCCACTGGGAGATGAGCAGTTCTTC. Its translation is CAISDSGGPLGDEQFF.